This T cell receptor beta chain was identified in a study of blood T cells in healthy people across ages. In each sample, at least 7 million PBMCs were isolated. Together with a sample-barcoded 5' primer, a J-beta primer mix was included in a second PCR lasting roughly 6 to 12 cycles. At least 2.5 million CDR3-containing paired-end reads were obtained per sample. A single record per CDR3 protein comes from TCRdb applying MiXCR to the 5' RACE reads. Here the sample spans hundreds of thousands of distinct CDR3 sequences, around 54% being singletons. V lost 4 bases to trimming and J lost 3 bases; unmatched junction nucleotides: 6. This CDR3 contains 15 residues. Germline V gene sequence: CDR1 KGHDR, CDR2 SFDVKD. Study-wide results and caveats: Strong correlation existed between TCR beta diversity and naive T cell percentage.

This clonotype was seen at least ten times. As yet, its antigen is unknown. Sequenced material: blood. The sequence came from a man between 60 and 75 years old in good health. The V call is TRBV24-1, the J call TRBJ2-5; 8 nucleotides agree with TRBD1. DNA for the CDR3: TGTGCCACCAGTGACCCCGCAGGGGGCGAAGAGACCCAGTACTTC. Protein: CATSDPAGGEETQYF.